These T cell receptor beta chains were read from a single sample in a study of cytotoxic CD8 clonotypes in ibrutinib-treated CLL. Data came from immunoSEQ multiplex PCR; TCRdb stores just in-frame clones and leaves some out. The table records roughly 110,000 clones, 58% of them present only once. The specimen was PBMCs, collected after 24 months of ibrutinib treatment. Every receptor here comes from a human donor with chronic lymphocytic leukemia. Both conserved end residues are part of each CDR3. Fields, in order: D gene, J gene, clone size, V gene, CDR3 protein, CDR3 DNA. A D gene is named only where the DNA matches it firmly. Only part of the rows carry a size: once, few, many, or a class if the clone is expanded.

-	TRBJ2-7	few	TRBV11-3	CASSREGAEQYF	TGTGCCAGCAGCCGGGAAGGGGCCGAGCAGTACTTC
-	TRBJ1-6	once	TRBV28	CASTDRWNTYNSPLHF	TGTGCCAGCACCGACAGGTGGAATACCTATAATTCACCCCTCCACTTT
-	TRBJ1-1	-	TRBV5-1	CASSLRSGGETEAFF	TGCGCCAGCAGCTTGAGGAGTGGAGGCGAAACTGAAGCTTTCTTT
TRBD1	TRBJ1-1	-	TRBV5-1	CASSVSPGQGANTEAFF	TGCGCCAGCAGCGTGTCCCCGGGACAGGGGGCGAACACTGAAGCTTTCTTT
-	TRBJ2-1	once	TRBV10-1	CANFRVFRGPFNLEVNEQFF	TGCGCCAACTTCCGAGTTTTTCGCGGGCCATTCAACCTGGAAGTCAATGAGCAGTTCTTC
TRBD2	TRBJ2-3	many	TRBV6-6	CASSATSGPRYF	TGTGCCAGCAGTGCGACTAGCGGGCCTAGGTATTTT
TRBD1	TRBJ1-5	-	TRBV5-1	CASSAIHRGWFQPQHF	TGCGCCAGCAGCGCGATCCACAGGGGTTGGTTTCAGCCCCAGCATTTT
-	TRBJ2-5	-	TRBV12-5	CASGPSQGGGRETQYF	TGTGCTAGTGGTCCCTCCCAGGGGGGGGGTCGAGAGACCCAGTACTTC
-	TRBJ2-5	-	TRBV5-6	CASNRLQETQYF	TGTGCCAGCAATCGACTACAAGAGACCCAGTACTTC
TRBD2	TRBJ2-5	once	TRBV30	CAWSVSTSGGTQYF	TGTGCCTGGAGTGTATCGACTAGCGGGGGGACCCAGTACTTC
TRBD2	TRBJ2-3	-	TRBV4-3	CASSQGGGKSTDTQYF	TGCGCCAGCAGCCAAGGGGGGGGGAAGAGCACAGATACGCAGTATTTT
-	TRBJ1-1	-	TRBV6-6	CASISGPDSKEAFF	TGTGCCAGCATCTCTGGTCCGGACAGTAAAGAAGCTTTCTTT
-	TRBJ1-2	-	TRBV6-8	CASSYSKYFPWQDGGYTF	TGTGCCAGCAGTTACTCGAAGTACTTCCCCTGGCAGGATGGCGGCTACACCTTC
TRBD1	TRBJ2-7	-	TRBV25-1	CASSEQGAYEQYF	TGTGCCAGCAGTGAACAGGGGGCATACGAGCAGTACTTC
-	TRBJ2-7	-	TRBV6-5	CASSYGVQQYEQYF	TGTGCCAGCAGTTACGGAGTTCAGCAATACGAGCAGTACTTC
TRBD1	TRBJ2-7	few	TRBV13	CASSRQGISSYEQYF	TGTGCCAGCAGCCGACAGGGGATAAGCTCCTACGAGCAGTACTTC
TRBD2	TRBJ2-7	few	TRBV5-1	CASSLARAGATYEQYF	TGCGCCAGCAGCTTGGCCCGAGCGGGGGCCACTTACGAGCAGTACTTC
-	TRBJ1-3	-	TRBV5-8	CASSWESGNTIYF	TGTGCCAGCAGTTGGGAGTCTGGAAACACCATATATTTT
-	TRBJ2-1	few	TRBV6-6	CATRAGNEQFF	TGTGCCACCCGGGCAGGGAATGAGCAGTTCTTC
TRBD1	TRBJ1-2	-	TRBV30	CAWRSPTWDREVGRGYTF	TGTGCCTGGAGAAGCCCCACCTGGGACAGGGAGGTTGGTAGGGGCTACACCTTC
-	TRBJ2-7	few	TRBV6-5	CASSYSLQGGNEQYF	TGTGCCAGCAGTTACTCCCTACAGGGAGGGAACGAGCAGTACTTC
-	TRBJ2-1	-	TRBV2	CASAELLNEQFF	TGTGCCAGCGCAGAACTCCTCAATGAGCAGTTCTTC
TRBD1	TRBJ2-7	-	TRBV7-8	CASSLDRAVNEQYF	TGTGCCAGCAGCTTGGACAGGGCGGTCAACGAGCAGTACTTC
TRBD1	TRBJ1-2	-	TRBV6-1	CASRDHKGTGDGYTF	TGTGCCAGCAGGGACCATAAGGGGACAGGGGATGGCTACACCTTC
-	TRBJ1-3	-	TRBV5-1	CASSQDGAGNTIYF	TGCGCCAGCAGCCAGGACGGTGCTGGAAACACCATATATTTT
-	TRBJ1-2	-	TRBV6-1	CASKKRQINYGYTF	TGTGCCAGCAAAAAGCGACAGATTAACTATGGCTACACCTTC